This T cell receptor beta chain is from a study of neurological immune-mediated disorders. This clonotype was seen at least ten times. Trimming cost V 0 bases and J 5 bases, with 13 bases left between them. CDR1 is SEHNR, CDR2 FQNEAQ, per germline (reference sequence). The CDR3 length is 15 residues. The cDNA came from 5'RACE with 10-nucleotide random UMIs. MiXCR was run by TCRdb on the 5' RACE reads, yielding one entry per CDR3 protein. The sample lists 90,000 to 150,000 distinct CDR3 sequences, about 3.2% occurring once. The source is a woman aged 25 to 45 with multiple sclerosis. The specimen sequenced was PBMCs. The chain uses TRBV7-9 and TRBJ2-5; the D gene is possibly TRBD1 (6 bases). The CDR3 sequence: CASSLARRGGETQYF. CDR3 nucleotides: TGTGCCAGCAGCTTAGCGCGCAGGGGCGGTGAGACCCAGTACTTC.